These 9 T cell receptor beta chains originate from one sample sequenced in a study of cytomegalovirus exposure and HLA in healthy donors. Clones were read by immunoSEQ multiplex PCR, and TCRdb kept only the in-frame ones, dropping some. The sample yields roughly 240,000 clones, 80% to 90% seen once. Material: PBMCs. The source of these receptors is a man aged 18 to 29 in good health and CMV-seronegative.

The rearrangement uses TRBV10-3 and TRBJ2-3; 10 bases are a match to TRBD2. CDR1 and CDR2 from the germline V gene are ENHRY and SYGVKD. With V trimmed by 6 bases and J by 14 bases, 11 bases remained unmatched. The CDR3 extends over 13 amino acids. The CDR3 bases are TGTGCCATCAGGGTAGCGGGAGGCCAAAACTTGTATTTT. Amino acid sequence: CAIRVAGGQNLYF.

The chain carries TRBV5-6 and TRBJ1-1; TRBD1 matches at 7 bases. Germline V gene data show CDR1 as SGHDT and CDR2 as YYEEEE. Unmatched junction bases numbered 1, after V lost 0 bases and J lost 5 bases. There are 13 residues in the CDR3. The CDR3 sequence is CASSLDRGTEAFF. The DNA of the CDR3 is TGTGCCAGCAGCTTGGACAGGGGTACTGAAGCTTTCTTT.

The chain couples TRBV6-5 to TRBJ2-1, with D perhaps matching TRBD1 (6 bases). Germline V lookup: CDR1 MNHEY, CDR2 SVGAGI. The CDR3 runs 14 residues. Trimming cost V 0 bases and J 7 bases, with 10 bases left between them. This CDR3 reads CASSYSGGVNEQFF. The CDR3 region has the DNA TGTGCCAGCAGTTACTCAGGGGGAGTTAATGAGCAGTTCTTC.

This chain connects TRBV14 to TRBJ2-1, with D possibly being TRBD2 (5 bases). The germline V gene has CDR1 SGHDN and CDR2 FVKESK. Trimming removed 2 bases at V and 3 bases at J, with 5 bases between. There are 13 residues in the CDR3. The CDR3 sequence is CASSQTSYNEQFF. CDR3 DNA: TGTGCCAGCAGCCAAACTAGCTACAATGAGCAGTTCTTC.

This rearrangement joins TRBV10-3 to TRBJ2-1, with 11 bases matching TRBD2. The V gene's germline CDR1 is ENHRY and CDR2 SYGVKD. V trimming: 4 bases; J trimming: 4 bases; junction bases outside the gene matches: 9. The length of the CDR3 is 17 residues. CDR3 residues: CAISALGTSGKYNEQFF. CDR3 nucleotides: TGTGCCATCAGTGCACTGGGGACTAGCGGCAAATACAATGAGCAGTTCTTC.

Only one count was recorded for this clone. V is TRBV10-3 and J is TRBJ2-7; 8 bases line up with TRBD2. The CDR3 contains 12 residues. Germline V gene sequence: CDR1 ENHRY, CDR2 SYGVKD. J lost 5 bases, V lost 6 bases, and 3 bases had no gene match. CDR3 sequence (DNA): TGTGCCATCAGCGGGAGGGGGAACGAGCAGTACTTC. This encodes CAISGRGNEQYF.

The chain combines TRBV7-9 with TRBJ2-1; D ambiguous. The germline V and J ends were trimmed by 3 bases and 10 bases, with 13 bases remaining between them. CDR1 SEHNR and CDR2 FQNEAQ come from the germline V gene (reference sequence). This CDR3 has 13 residues. In DNA, the CDR3 is TGTGCCAGCAGCTTTCCTGTAGCTAGGGAGCAGTTCTTC. Translating it yields CASSFPVAREQFF.

The chain uses TRBV21-1 and TRBJ2-7; the table calls TRBD1, which could not be checked here. TRBV21-1 counts as a pseudogene. This CDR3 region has 16 residues. For the CDR3, the DNA is TGTGCCAGCAGCAAGCCCGCCGGGACAGGGACCTACGAGCAGTACTTC. It translates to CASSKPAGTGTYEQYF.

V gene TRBV5-1 combines with J gene TRBJ2-5; TRBD1 aligns across 7 bases. This CDR3 spans 13 amino acids. The V segment lost 7 bases and the J segment 5 bases; nucleotides outside the gene matches: 8. From germline, CDR1 is SGHRS and CDR2 YFSETQ. CDR3 residues: CASGEGGDETQYF. The CDR3 coding sequence is TGCGCCAGCGGGGAAGGGGGCGACGAGACCCAGTACTTC.